Below, one T cell receptor (beta chain) is given with its context. Roughly 0.45 to 1 ug RNA was reverse transcribed with random hexamers. Coverage of TCR beta CDR3 amplification by immunoSEQ multiplex PCR extended to 54 Vbeta and 13 Jbeta. TCRdb re-called the immunoSEQ multiplex PCR reads with MiXCR, one entry per CDR3 protein. Among roughly 80,000 distinct CDR3 sequences listed, 94% were seen once. Diagnostic criteria defined recently for definite or probable disease were met by the Susac syndrome patients. The CD8+ and CD4+ T cells were isolated magnetically using a negative isolation approach, whereas the TEMRA cells were enriched by FACS. This entry is derived from a study of CD8 T cells in Susac syndrome. Study-level information: The Susac syndrome patients that were sequenced included more than 5 with active disease and 8 or 9 in remission.

Trimming at V came to 4 bases and at J to 5 bases, leaving 10 bases not matched to a gene. Per the germline V gene, CDR1 is SGDLS and CDR2 is YYNGEE. CDR3 length equals 17 residues. The rearrangement links TRBV9 to TRBJ2-4, with 12 positions matching TRBD2. The sample was CD8+ T cells from PBMCs. The TCR originated in a human donor with Susac syndrome. CDR3 nucleotides: TGTGCCAGCAGCCCGTCGGGGGCTAGCGGGGGGGAAAACATTCAGTACTTC. It specifies CASSPSGASGGENIQYF. Looking up the rest from reference TRBV9 and TRBJ2-4 gives the full variable domain: DSGVTQTPKHLITATGQRVTLRCSPRSGDLSVYWYQQSLDQGLQFLIQYYNGEERAKGNILERFSAQQFPDLHSELNLSSLELGDSALYFCASSPSGASGGENIQYFGAGTRLSVL.